This T cell receptor (beta chain) was sequenced in a study of identical twins. MiXCR, run by TCRdb on the 5' RACE reads, gives a single entry per CDR3 protein. Of some 570,000 distinct CDR3 sequences in the sample, 20% to 25% were seen once. The donors were all healthy and Caucasian. A remark on this clonotype: Its antigen is not known.

The study's findings and limits: Researchers reported weaker excess twin sharing in beta out-of-frame sequences. There were fewer insertions in abundant cord blood beta clonotypes, but memory repertoires showed no such pattern.

This CDR3 comprises 15 residues. V lost 3 bases to trimming and J lost 1 base; unmatched junction nucleotides: 5. The sample was also reused in another study, on yellow fever vaccine responses in identical twins.

Specimen: CD4+ T cells sorted from blood. The J gene is TRBJ2-5, the V gene TRBV12-3 or TRBV12-4; 7 bases agree with TRBD1. The receptor was isolated from a woman between 18 and 29 years old in good health. The CDR3, as DNA: TGTGCCAGCAGTTTTCTTAAGGGGGCCCAAGAGACCCAGTACTTC. Amino acids: CASSFLKGAQETQYF.